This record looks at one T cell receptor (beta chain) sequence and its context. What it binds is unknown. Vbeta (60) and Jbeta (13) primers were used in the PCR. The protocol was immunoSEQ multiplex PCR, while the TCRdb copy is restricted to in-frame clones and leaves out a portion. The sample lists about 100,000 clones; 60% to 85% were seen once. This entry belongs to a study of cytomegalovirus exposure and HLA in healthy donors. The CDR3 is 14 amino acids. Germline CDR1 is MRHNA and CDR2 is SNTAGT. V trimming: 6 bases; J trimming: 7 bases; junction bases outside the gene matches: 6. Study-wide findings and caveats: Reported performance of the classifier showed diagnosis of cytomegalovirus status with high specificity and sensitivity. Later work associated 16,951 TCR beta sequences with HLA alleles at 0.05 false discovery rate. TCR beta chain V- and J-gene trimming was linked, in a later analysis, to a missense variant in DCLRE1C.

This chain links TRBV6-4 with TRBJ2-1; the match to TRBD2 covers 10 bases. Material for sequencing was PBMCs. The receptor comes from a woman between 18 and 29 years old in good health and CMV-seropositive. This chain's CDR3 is CASSLTSGTNEQFF. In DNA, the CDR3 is TGTGCCAGCAGCCTCACTAGCGGGACAAATGAGCAGTTCTTC.